Below are 28 T cell receptor beta chains sequenced from a single sample in a study of vaccination and CD4 T cells after COVID-19. TCRdb fed the PCR reads into MiXCR, producing one record per CDR3 protein. Here the sample spans tens of thousands of distinct CDR3 sequences, under 60% being singletons. The sample was CD4+ T cells from blood, taken before SARS-CoV-2 vaccination. Receptor source: a human donor who had recovered from COVID-19.

This chain connects TRBV6-5 to TRBJ1-5; 7 bases are a match to TRBD1. The CDR3 runs 18 residues. From germline, CDR1 is MNHEY and CDR2 SVGAGI. Germline trimming cut 2 bases from V and 0 bases from J; bases unmatched to any gene: 10. The CDR3 coding sequence is TGTGCCAGCAGTTACCCTGACAGGGCAACTTATAGCAATCAGCCCCAGCATTTT. Its protein product is CASSYPDRATYSNQPQHF.

The genes are TRBV27 and TRBJ2-3; no clear D gene. The CDR3 sequence is 14 residues long. The germline V and J ends were trimmed by 3 bases and 2 bases, with 9 bases remaining between them. Per germline, CDR1 MNHEY and CDR2 SMNVEV (reference sequence). Here the CDR3 reads CASSFWRNTDTQYF. For the CDR3, the DNA is TGTGCCAGCAGTTTCTGGCGGAACACAGATACGCAGTATTTT.

The gene calls are TRBV19 and TRBJ1-2; tentative D call: TRBD1 (5 bases). The V gene lost 3 bases and the J gene lost 8 bases, with 10 bases spanning the gap. The germline V gene has CDR1 LNHDA and CDR2 SQIVND (reference sequence). This CDR3 is built from 12 residues. CDR3 in amino acids: CASSIGQGGYTF. The CDR3, as DNA: TGTGCCAGTAGTATCGGACAAGGCGGCTACACCTTC.

This clonotype was seen only a few times. This sequence joins TRBV5-4 and TRBJ2-5; maybe TRBD1 (5 bases). The germline CDR1 and CDR2 sequences are SGHNT and YYREEE (reference sequence). The CDR3 runs to 15 residues. Trimming took 4 bases from V and 0 from J, leaving 13 bases between them. The CDR3 DNA sequence: TGTGCCAGCAGCCCGACCCAGACAGACCAAGAGACCCAGTACTTC. Its translation is CASSPTQTDQETQYF.

The chain has TRBV6-1 and TRBJ2-4; 7 nucleotides agree with TRBD1. The CDR3 consists of 12 residues. Germline V gene sequence: CDR1 MNHNS, CDR2 SASEGT. The V segment lost 4 bases and the J segment 16 bases; nucleotides outside the gene matches: 10. The CDR3 nucleotides read TGTGCCAGCAGTGTTTCCGGGACAGCCGAATACTTC. The encoded protein is CASSVSGTAEYF.

This clonotype was counted only a few times. The genes are TRBV20-1 and TRBJ2-3; the D gene could be TRBD1 or TRBD2 (7 bases each). Germline values: CDR1 DFQATT, CDR2 SNEGSKA (reference sequence). Trimming cost V 6 bases and J 2 bases, with 30 bases left between them. There are 19 residues in the CDR3. CDR3 nucleotides: TGCAGTGCCAGAATACCTAGTAGGACTAGGGGGCCTCTCACAGATACGCAGTATTTT. Its translation is CSARIPSRTRGPLTDTQYF.

The rearrangement uses TRBV15 and TRBJ1-3, with no clear D. The ends were cut back, 2 bases at V and 4 bases at J, with 9 bases in the middle. Germline lookup yields CDR1 LNHNV and CDR2 YYDKDF (reference sequence). The CDR3 contains 14 residues. The CDR3 bases are TGTGCCACCAGCAGACAGTGGTCGGGAAACACCATATATTTT. Encoded protein: CATSRQWSGNTIYF.

The rearrangement uses TRBV20-1 and TRBJ2-3, with 8 bases matching TRBD2. Germline V gene sequence: CDR1 DFQATT, CDR2 SNEGSKA (reference sequence). V lost 6 bases and J lost 3; bases outside the gene matches: 5. This CDR3 spans 13 amino acids. The CDR3 region is CSARSGSTDTQYF. The CDR3, as DNA: TGCAGTGCGAGAAGCGGGAGTACAGATACGCAGTATTTT.

The chain couples TRBV30 to TRBJ2-2, with 7 bases identical to TRBD2. Germline CDR1 reads GTSNPN; CDR2 reads SVGIG (reference sequence). The CDR3 is 14 amino acids. Germline trimming cut 3 bases from V and 7 bases from J; bases unmatched to any gene: 8. CDR3 in amino acids: CAWRPSGEGGELFF. The CDR3 DNA reads as TGTGCCTGGAGACCTTCGGGGGAGGGCGGGGAGCTGTTTTTT.

The genes are TRBV20-1 and TRBJ1-4, with 8 nucleotides matching TRBD1. The length of the CDR3 is 16 residues. Germline assignment: CDR1 DFQATT and CDR2 SNEGSKA (reference sequence). The trim removed 0 bases at V and 7 bases at J, leaving 10 bases unmatched. The CDR3 protein is CSARDLNRGSFEKLFF. In nucleotides, the CDR3 is TGCAGTGCTAGAGATTTGAACAGGGGGAGTTTTGAAAAACTGTTTTTT.

The chain combines TRBV27 with TRBJ2-3; possibly TRBD1 for D (6 bases). Germline CDR1 is MNHEY and CDR2 is SMNVEV (reference sequence). Trimming cost V 7 bases and J 2 bases, with 10 bases left between them. The CDR3 has 13 residues. The CDR3 here is CASKGQDTDTQYF. As DNA, the CDR3 is TGTGCCAGCAAGGGACAAGACACAGATACGCAGTATTTT.

Only one count was recorded for this clonotype. The rearrangement joins TRBV7-3 to TRBJ2-2, with TRBD2 matching over 8 bases. V trimming: 4 bases; J trimming: 6 bases; junction bases outside the gene matches: 7. CDR1 is SGHTA, CDR2 FQGTGA, per germline. The CDR3 sequence is 15 residues long. Written as DNA, the CDR3 is TGTGCCAGCAGCTCGGCGGGAGGAGGGGCCGGGGAGCTGTTTTTT. Its protein product is CASSSAGGGAGELFF.

The chain recombines TRBV7-2 with TRBJ2-7, with D tentatively TRBD2 (5 bases). Germline CDR1 is SGHTA and CDR2 is FQGNSA. V was trimmed by 2 bases and J by 4 bases, leaving 18 bases between them. The CDR3 contains 16 residues. CDR3 sequence reads: CASSLSAPSGLYEQYF. CDR3 DNA sequence: TGTGCCAGCAGCTTATCGGCGCCGTCGGGATTGTACGAGCAGTACTTC. Together with reference TRBV7-2 and TRBJ2-7, the CDR3 gives the full variable domain: GAGVSQSPSNKVTEKGKDVELRCDPISGHTALYWYRQSLGQGLEFLIYFQGNSAPDKSGLPSDRFSAERTGGSVSTLTIQRTQQEDSAVYLCASSLSAPSGLYEQYFGPGTRLTVT.

The V call is TRBV20-1, the J call TRBJ2-7; 10 bases align to TRBD1. The CDR3 is made up of 15 amino acids. J lost 6 bases, V lost 7 bases, and 15 bases had no gene match. In germline, CDR1 is DFQATT, CDR2 SNEGSKA (reference sequence). The CDR3 region is CSVPGGTGDASEQYF. The CDR3 nucleotides are TGCAGTGTCCCCGGGGGGACAGGGGATGCCAGCGAGCAGTACTTC.

This clonotype was seen more than once but under ten times. The chain has TRBV6-1 and TRBJ1-4, with 10 bases identical to TRBD1. This CDR3 has 14 residues. The germline V gene has CDR1 MNHNS and CDR2 SASEGT. The ends lost 6 bases at V and 4 bases at J; junction bases unmatched: 2. For the CDR3, the DNA is TGTGCCAGCAGGACAGGGGGCCTTAATGAAAAACTGTTTTTT. The encoded protein is CASRTGGLNEKLFF.

The rearrangement joins TRBV28 to TRBJ2-7, with unresolved D. The CDR3 sequence is 16 residues long. Trimming left V 10 bases short and J 4 bases short, with 26 bases between. CDR1 is MDHEN and CDR2 is SYDVKM in the germline V gene. The CDR3 sequence is CAIWFAGCGLFYEQYF. The DNA for the CDR3 is TGTGCCATCTGGTTCGCCGGGTGTGGTCTCTTTTACGAGCAGTACTTC.

This clonotype was seen more than once but under ten times. The V call is TRBV6-1, the J call TRBJ1-2; D is possibly TRBD1 (6 bases). V was shortened by 6 bases and J by 2 bases, with 7 bases between the two germline ends. Germline values: CDR1 MNHNS, CDR2 SASEGT. The CDR3 is 12 amino acids. The CDR3 bases are TGTGCCAGCAGCACAGGGAACTATGGCTACACCTTC. Translating gives CASSTGNYGYTF.

The chain carries TRBV30 and TRBJ1-1; no firm D call. The V gene lost 2 bases and the J gene lost 4 bases, with 14 bases spanning the gap. The CDR3 runs to 14 residues. CDR1 is GTSNPN, CDR2 SVGIG, per germline (reference sequence). This CDR3 reads CAWSTTRWGTEAFF. The CDR3 DNA follows: TGTGCCTGGAGTACGACAAGGTGGGGCACTGAAGCTTTCTTT.

V usage is TRBV20-1 and J usage is TRBJ1-3; D is perhaps TRBD1 (5 bases). The V end was cut by 6 bases, the J end by 0 bases, with 15 bases between. The CDR3 has 15 amino acids. Germline V gene data show CDR1 as DFQATT and CDR2 as SNEGSKA (reference sequence). The CDR3 loop reads CSAQGPPSSGNTIYF. The CDR3 region has the DNA TGCAGTGCGCAGGGACCGCCGAGCTCTGGAAACACCATATATTTT.

The CDR3 region has the DNA TGTGCCAGTAGTATCGAGCGGGGTACTCGGGATACGCAGTATTTT. Its protein is CASSIERGTRDTQYF. The chain carries TRBV19 and TRBJ2-3; 7 positions agree with TRBD2. Germline V CDR1 and CDR2: LNHDA, SQIVND (reference sequence). The junction had 9 bases not matched to a gene; V was cut back by 3 bases and J by 6 bases. This CDR3 region has 15 residues.

The J gene is TRBJ2-7, the V gene TRBV10-3, with 10 bases fitting TRBD2. The trim removed 4 bases at V and 5 bases at J, leaving 8 bases unmatched. Looked up from germline, CDR1 is ENHRY and CDR2 is SYGVKD. CDR3 length equals 15 residues. The CDR3 region has the DNA TGTGCCATCAGTGGGGGGGCTAGCGGGAGCCACGAGCAGTACTTC. Translated, it gives CAISGGASGSHEQYF.

The CDR3 loop reads CSAWSTGELFF. CDR3 coding DNA: TGCAGTGCTTGGAGTACCGGGGAGCTGTTTTTT. The gene calls are TRBV20-1 and TRBJ2-2, with D hard to call. Germline loops: CDR1 DFQATT, CDR2 SNEGSKA (reference sequence). This CDR3 has 11 residues. V lost 5 bases, J lost 5 bases, and 6 bases lay in between.

This chain links TRBV20-1 with TRBJ2-2; D unresolved. CDR1 is DFQATT, CDR2 SNEGSKA, per germline (reference sequence). This CDR3 region has 13 residues. Trimming removed 6 bases from V and 6 bases from J, with 14 bases in between. The CDR3: CSADMGSSGELFF. The CDR3 DNA sequence: TGCAGTGCAGACATGGGATCTTCCGGGGAGCTGTTTTTT.

The chain recombines TRBV20-1 with TRBJ2-5, with D perhaps TRBD1 (7 bases). The CDR3 extends over 13 amino acids. CDR1 and CDR2 from the germline V gene are DFQATT and SNEGSKA (reference sequence). The V end lost 3 bases, the J end lost 5 bases, and 13 bases lay between the germline ends. The CDR3 DNA reads TGCAGTGCTAGGTTGCCAGGGGGGGAGACCCAGTACTTC. Its translation: CSARLPGGETQYF.

The V gene is TRBV30, the J gene TRBJ1-5, with a possible D match to TRBD1 (5 bases). The germline V and J ends were trimmed by 3 bases and 7 bases, with 16 bases remaining between them. CDR1 is GTSNPN, CDR2 SVGIG, per germline (reference sequence). The CDR3 totals 14 residues. The CDR3 nucleotides read TGTGCCTGGAGAAATAAGACAACAGGACAGCCCCAGCATTTT. It codes for CAWRNKTTGQPQHF.

V gene TRBV18 combines with J gene TRBJ2-7, with D perhaps matching TRBD1 or TRBD2 (5 bases each). Trimming took 5 bases from V and 2 from J, leaving 13 bases between them. Germline CDR1 reads KGHSH; CDR2 reads LQKENI. The CDR3 is 14 amino acids. The CDR3 here is CASSGRDRAYEQYF. The CDR3 coding sequence is TGTGCCAGCTCAGGCCGGGACCGCGCCTACGAGCAGTACTTC.

The rearrangement joins TRBV25-1 to TRBJ1-2; tentatively, D is TRBD1 (5 bases). Germline V gene sequence: CDR1 MGHDK, CDR2 SYGVNS. CDR3 size: 15 residues. V gave up 1 base and J gave up 3 bases, with 12 bases separating them. In DNA form, the CDR3 reads TGTGCCAGCAGTGAATCGGGGGATATGGACTATGGCTACACCTTC. Translation gives CASSESGDMDYGYTF.

This chain links TRBV27 with TRBJ2-1; 8 positions match TRBD2. J was trimmed by 7 bases and V by 10 bases; bases with no gene match: 9. The CDR3 extends over 13 amino acids. CDR1 and CDR2 from the germline V gene are MNHEY and SMNVEV (reference sequence). CDR3: CAIMPRGDNEQFF. The CDR3 region has the DNA TGTGCCATTATGCCGCGGGGGGATAATGAGCAGTTCTTC.